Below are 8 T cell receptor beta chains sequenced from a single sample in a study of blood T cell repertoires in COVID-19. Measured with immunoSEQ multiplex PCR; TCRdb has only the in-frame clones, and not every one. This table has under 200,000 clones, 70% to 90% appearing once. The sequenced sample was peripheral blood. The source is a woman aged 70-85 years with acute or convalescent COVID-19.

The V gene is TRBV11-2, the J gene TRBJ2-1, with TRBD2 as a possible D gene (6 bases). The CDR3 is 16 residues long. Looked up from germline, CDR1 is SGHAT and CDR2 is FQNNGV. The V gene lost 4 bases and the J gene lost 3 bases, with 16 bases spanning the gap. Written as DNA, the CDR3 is TGTGCCAGCAGCTCCTTGGCGGGGAGGATCTACAATGAGCAGTTCTTC. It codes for CASSSLAGRIYNEQFF.

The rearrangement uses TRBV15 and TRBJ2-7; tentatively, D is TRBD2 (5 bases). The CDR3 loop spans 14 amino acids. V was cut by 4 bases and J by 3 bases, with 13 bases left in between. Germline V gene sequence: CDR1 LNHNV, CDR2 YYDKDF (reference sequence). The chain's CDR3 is CATSTDLLNYEQYF. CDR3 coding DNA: TGTGCCACCAGCACGGACTTGCTCAACTACGAGCAGTACTTC.

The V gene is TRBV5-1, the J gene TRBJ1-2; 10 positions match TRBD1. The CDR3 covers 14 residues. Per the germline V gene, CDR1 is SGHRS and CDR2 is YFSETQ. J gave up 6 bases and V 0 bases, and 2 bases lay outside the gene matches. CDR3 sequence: CASSLGDRGDGYTF. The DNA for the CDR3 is TGCGCCAGCAGCTTGGGGGACAGGGGCGATGGCTACACCTTC. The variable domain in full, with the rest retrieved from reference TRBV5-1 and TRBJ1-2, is KAGVTQTPRYLIKTRGQQVTLSCSPISGHRSVSWYQQTPGQGLQFLFEYFSETQRNKGNFPGRFSGRQFSNSRSEMNVSTLELGDSALYLCASSLGDRGDGYTFGSGTRLTVV.

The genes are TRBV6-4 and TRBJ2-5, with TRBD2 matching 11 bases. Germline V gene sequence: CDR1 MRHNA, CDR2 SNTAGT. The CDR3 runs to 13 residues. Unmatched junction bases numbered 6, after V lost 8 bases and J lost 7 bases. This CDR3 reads CASADLAGGTQYF. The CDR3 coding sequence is TGTGCCAGCGCCGATCTAGCGGGAGGGACCCAGTACTTC.

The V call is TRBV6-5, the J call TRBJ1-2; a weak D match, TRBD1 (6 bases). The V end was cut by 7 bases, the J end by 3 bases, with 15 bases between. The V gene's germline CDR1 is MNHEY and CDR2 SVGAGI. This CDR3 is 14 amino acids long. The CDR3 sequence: CASKRGADDYGYTF. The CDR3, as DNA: TGTGCCAGCAAACGGGGGGCGGATGACTATGGCTACACCTTC.

The CDR3 DNA follows: TGCGCCAGCAGCTTGTGGCTAGCGGTCCAAGAGACCCAGTACTTC. Translating it yields CASSLWLAVQETQYF. The chain has TRBV5-1 and TRBJ2-5; 7 positions match TRBD2. This CDR3 region has 15 residues. CDR1 is SGHRS, CDR2 YFSETQ, per germline. J was trimmed by 1 base and V by 1 base; bases with no gene match: 4.

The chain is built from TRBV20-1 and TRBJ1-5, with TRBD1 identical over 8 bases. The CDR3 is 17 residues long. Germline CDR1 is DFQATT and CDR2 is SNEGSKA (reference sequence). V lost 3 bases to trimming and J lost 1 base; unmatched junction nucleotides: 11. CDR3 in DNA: TGCAGTGCTAGTCTCGGACAGGGAAGTCGGAGCAATCAGCCCCAGCATTTT. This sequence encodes CSASLGQGSRSNQPQHF.

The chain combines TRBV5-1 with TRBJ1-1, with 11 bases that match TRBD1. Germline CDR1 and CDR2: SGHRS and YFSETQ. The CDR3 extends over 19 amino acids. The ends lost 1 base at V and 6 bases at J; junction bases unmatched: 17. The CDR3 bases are TGCGCCAGCAGCTTGCGGCCTCAAACTGGGACAGGGGGGCCGGCTGAAGCTTTCTTT. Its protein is CASSLRPQTGTGGPAEAFF.